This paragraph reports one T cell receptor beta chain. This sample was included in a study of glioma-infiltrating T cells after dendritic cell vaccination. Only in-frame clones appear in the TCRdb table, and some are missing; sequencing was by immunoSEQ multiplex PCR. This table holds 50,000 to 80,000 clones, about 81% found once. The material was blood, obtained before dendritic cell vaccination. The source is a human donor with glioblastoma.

CDR3 in amino acids: CASSLGRFNEQFF. CDR3 coding DNA: TGTGCCAGCAGCTTAGGGCGGTTCAATGAGCAGTTCTTC. V and J are TRBV7-2 and TRBJ2-1; no clear D. This CDR3 region has 13 residues. The germline V and J ends were trimmed by 1 base and 6 bases, with 7 bases remaining between them. CDR1 and CDR2 (germline): SGHTA, FQGNSA.